The 20 T cell receptor beta chains given below trace back to one sample, sequenced in a study of shared clonotypes between healthy human individuals. The data were produced by immunoSEQ multiplex PCR, yet TCRdb's version contains in-frame clones alone and is incomplete. The data contain over a million clones, more than 95% of them singletons. Material for sequencing was naive CD4+ T cells sorted from blood. Noted subset: CD45RA+ positively selected. The source is a man aged 30-40 years in good health.

This chain connects TRBV9 to TRBJ2-1; D might be TRBD1 (6 bases). The length of the CDR3 is 14 residues. Deletions cut 2 bases from V and 9 bases from J, with 15 bases between. Per the germline V gene, CDR1 is SGDLS and CDR2 is YYNGEE. CDR3 sequence: CASSVNSLRGEQFF. The CDR3, as DNA: TGTGCCAGCAGCGTCAACTCCCTCAGGGGTGAGCAGTTCTTC.

V is TRBV18 and J is TRBJ2-1, with 7 bases aligning to TRBD2. V shed 3 bases, J shed 7 bases, and the junction held 9 bases outside the gene matches. The germline V gene has CDR1 KGHSH and CDR2 LQKENI. This CDR3 comprises 15 residues. The CDR3 nucleotides are TGTGCCAGCTCACCTTCGCGGGAGTCTTTTAATGAGCAGTTCTTC. Protein sequence: CASSPSRESFNEQFF.

This chain uses TRBV5-6 with TRBJ1-5; maybe TRBD1 (5 bases). The CDR3 covers 16 residues. The ends were cut back, 1 base at V and 5 bases at J, with 16 bases in the middle. Germline V gene lookup returns CDR1 SGHDT and CDR2 YYEEEE. DNA of the CDR3: TGTGCCAGCAGCTTGTATGGCTGGCAGGGCCATCAGCCCCAGCATTTT. Protein product: CASSLYGWQGHQPQHF.

The V call is TRBV5-6, the J call TRBJ2-7; possible D gene TRBD2, 5 bases. Per germline, CDR1 SGHDT and CDR2 YYEEEE. The CDR3 has 15 residues. Between the trimmed V and J ends, which lost 1 base and 2 bases, there was a span of 13 bases. The CDR3 DNA sequence: TGTGCCAGCAGCTTGCGGGGTCCCGGGGCCTACGAGCAGTACTTC. Residues: CASSLRGPGAYEQYF. Full variable domain (outside the CDR3, taken from reference TRBV5-6 and TRBJ2-7): DAGVTQSPTHLIKTRGQQVTLRCSPKSGHDTVSWYQQALGQGPQFIFQYYEEEERQRGNFPDRFSGHQFPNYSSELNVNALLLGDSALYLCASSLRGPGAYEQYFGPGTRLTVT.

The chain recombines TRBV5-1 with TRBJ1-1; D uncertain. The CDR3 runs 15 residues. With 0 bases removed from V and 1 base from J, the gap between germline ends came to 10 bases. Germline V gene sequence: CDR1 SGHRS, CDR2 YFSETQ. CDR3 DNA: TGCGCCAGCAGCTTGGAAGTCGGGAGGAACACTGAAGCTTTCTTT. Amino acids: CASSLEVGRNTEAFF.

Comments on this clone: A read error may account for a junction end that differs from germline. This chain joins TRBV7-7 and TRBJ2-2; D not resolved. The germline V gene has CDR1 SSHAT and CDR2 FNYEAQ (reference sequence). This CDR3 is 12 amino acids long. In nucleotides, the CDR3 is TGTGCTAGCAGCATCAACACCGGGGAGCTGTTTTTT. It translates to CASSINTGELFF.

The chain is built from TRBV28 and TRBJ2-5; 8 nucleotides match TRBD2. The germline V gene encodes CDR1 MDHEN and CDR2 SYDVKM. This CDR3 is built from 16 residues. The V and J ends lost 4 bases and 1 base, in that order; junction bases with no gene match: 8. The CDR3 nucleotides read TGTGCCAGCAGTTCCTCCCGACTAGCGCTCCAAGAGACCCAGTACTTC. This translates into CASSSSRLALQETQYF.

The rearrangement joins TRBV9 to TRBJ2-3; 8 nucleotides line up with TRBD2. The trim removed 3 bases at V and 0 bases at J, leaving 6 bases unmatched. This CDR3 comprises 16 residues. Germline CDR1 is SGDLS and CDR2 is YYNGEE. This CDR3 reads CASSEGSGRSTDTQYF. The DNA of the CDR3 is TGTGCCAGCAGCGAGGGGAGCGGGAGAAGCACAGATACGCAGTATTTT. Complete variable domain (other parts from reference TRBV9 and TRBJ2-3): DSGVTQTPKHLITATGQRVTLRCSPRSGDLSVYWYQQSLDQGLQFLIQYYNGEERAKGNILERFSAQQFPDLHSELNLSSLELGDSALYFCASSEGSGRSTDTQYFGPGTRLTVL.

This chain joins TRBV27 and TRBJ2-1; either TRBD1 or TRBD2 may supply D (5 bases each). V was shortened by 6 bases and J by 2 bases, with 14 bases between the two germline ends. The CDR3 is 15 residues long. CDR1 is MNHEY, CDR2 SMNVEV, per germline (reference sequence). Written as DNA, the CDR3 is TGTGCCAGCAGCCACCACGGGACCGCCTACAATGAGCAGTTCTTC. Translated, it gives CASSHHGTAYNEQFF.

The chain uses TRBV28 and TRBJ1-1, with D tentatively TRBD1 (6 bases). The V end lost 10 bases, the J end lost 5 bases, and 14 bases lay between the germline ends. Germline V CDR1 and CDR2: MDHEN, SYDVKM. The CDR3 length is 12 residues. CDR3 nucleotide sequence: TGTGCCACCCAAACAGGGTGGACTGAAGCTTTCTTT. This codes for CATQTGWTEAFF.

The J gene is TRBJ1-5, the V gene TRBV5-1; maybe TRBD1 (5 bases). Trimming took off 3 bases at V and 4 bases at J, with 14 bases between the two ends. Germline V gene sequence: CDR1 SGHRS, CDR2 YFSETQ. This CDR3 spans 15 amino acids. The CDR3 sequence: CASSSGTGPNQPQHF. CDR3 bases: TGCGCCAGCAGCTCTGGGACGGGACCTAATCAGCCCCAGCATTTT.

V is TRBV13 and J is TRBJ2-2; D not resolved. The CDR3 has 15 amino acids. CDR1 is PRHDT, CDR2 FYEKMQ, per germline (reference sequence). V was cut by 8 bases and J by 0 bases, with 13 bases left in between. The CDR3 nucleotides read TGTGCCAGCTCGCATGGGGATACGAACACCGGGGAGCTGTTTTTT. This gives the protein CASSHGDTNTGELFF.

The DNA for the CDR3 is TGCGCCAGCAGCTTGGTAACCTACGAGCAGTACTTC. As protein: CASSLVTYEQYF. V and J are TRBV5-1 and TRBJ2-7; D is undetermined. V was cut by 0 bases and J by 2 bases, with 3 bases left in between. This CDR3 spans 12 amino acids. Germline V gives CDR1 SGHRS, CDR2 YFSETQ.

This clone was seen only a few times. V and J are TRBV28 and TRBJ2-3; 10 bases match TRBD2. Germline assignment: CDR1 MDHEN and CDR2 SYDVKM. V lost 2 bases, J lost 1 base, and 0 bases stayed unmatched. The CDR3 loop spans 15 amino acids. This CDR3 is CASSLGTSGTDTQYF. CDR3 bases: TGTGCCAGCAGTTTAGGGACTAGCGGCACAGATACGCAGTATTTT.

This clone appeared a single time. The same CDR3 can be traced to other DNA sequences in this sample. V gene TRBV6-1 combines with J gene TRBJ2-5; D remains ambiguous. Germline V gives CDR1 MNHNS, CDR2 SASEGT. This CDR3 has 12 residues. The V and J ends lost 1 base and 1 base respectively, with 1 base between them. Here the CDR3 reads CASSEGQETQYF. CDR3 DNA sequence: TGTGCCAGCAGTGAAGGCCAAGAGACCCAGTACTTC.

The V gene is TRBV10-3, the J gene TRBJ1-3; the D gene is possibly TRBD1 (5 bases). CDR1 and CDR2 (germline): ENHRY, SYGVKD. The CDR3 is 14 amino acids. V was shortened by 3 bases and J by 5 bases, with 11 bases between the two germline ends. DNA for the CDR3: TGTGCCATCAGTGATTTTGACAGAAGAAACACCATATATTTT. Translated: CAISDFDRRNTIYF.

The sample holds a few counts of this clone. The chain carries TRBV18 and TRBJ1-4; no clear D. V lost 3 bases to trimming and J lost 3 bases, with 11 bases between them. This CDR3 spans 15 amino acids. From germline, CDR1 is KGHSH and CDR2 LQKENI. This chain's CDR3 is CASSPNGGSNEKLFF. CDR3 coding DNA: TGTGCCAGCTCACCGAACGGAGGGTCTAATGAAAAACTGTTTTTT.

This chain uses TRBV18 with TRBJ2-7; D is undetermined. The CDR3 totals 17 residues. CDR1 is KGHSH, CDR2 LQKENI, per germline. V shed 4 bases and J shed 4 bases, with 23 bases lying between them. This CDR3 is CASSRSLPVKADYEQYF. The CDR3 nucleotides are TGTGCCAGCTCACGCAGCTTACCTGTAAAGGCGGATTACGAGCAGTACTTC.

The CDR3, as DNA: TGTGCCAGCAGCTTGGGCGGGCTCGACACCGGGGAGCTGTTTTTT. It specifies CASSLGGLDTGELFF. This chain connects TRBV5-4 to TRBJ2-2; D is possibly TRBD2 (5 bases). Trimming took 0 bases from V and 3 from J, leaving 9 bases between them. CDR1 and CDR2 from the germline V gene are SGHNT and YYREEE (reference sequence). CDR3 size: 15 residues.

V gene TRBV25-1 combines with J gene TRBJ2-1, with 8 bases lining up with TRBD2. The length of the CDR3 is 14 residues. Germline CDR1 reads MGHDK; CDR2 reads SYGVNS. Unmatched junction bases numbered 6, after V lost 6 bases and J lost 5 bases. The CDR3 DNA is TGTGCCAGCAGCGTCACTAGCGGAGACAATGAGCAGTTCTTC. It specifies CASSVTSGDNEQFF.